This TCR beta chain was sequenced for a study of blood T cell repertoires in COVID-19. Study-wide background: Samples of COVID-19 (acute and convalescent) were obtained from the United States, Italy and Spain. In each case, the material was cDNA or gDNA derived from T cells, B-cell-depleted T cells, or PBMCs.

In the authors' methods: How many nucleated cells were present was estimated from reference gene primer amplification. Method: immunoSEQ multiplex PCR; TCRdb's copy keeps in-frame clones and lacks some. V and J calls plus clone size are reproduced from that table; the DNA served to infer D and trimming. The table includes around 76,000 clones, roughly 89% detected once. Germline loops: CDR1 SEHNR, CDR2 FQNEAQ (reference sequence). V shed 5 bases, J shed 4 bases, and the junction held 4 bases outside the gene matches. This CDR3 is 14 amino acids long. Sample: peripheral blood. This chain joins TRBV7-9 and TRBJ1-2, with 10 positions matching TRBD1. This clonotype was sampled from a man in his 60s with acute or convalescent COVID-19. The DNA of the CDR3 is TGTGCCAGCAGCCGGGACAGGGGAAGCTATGGCTACACCTTC. Protein product: CASSRDRGSYGYTF.